The TCR beta chain described here comes from a study of T cell changes during pregnancy in multiple sclerosis. TCRdb's table, derived via immunoSEQ multiplex PCR, lists solely in-frame clones and lacks some. The sample has about 40,000 clones, roughly 90% seen once. This CDR3 is 15 amino acids long. Trimming at V came to 6 bases and at J to 9 bases, leaving 18 bases not matched to a gene. Germline CDR1 and CDR2: SGHTS and YDEGEE. The sequence was collected from a female donor with multiple sclerosis, enrolled in a pregnancy study. This rearrangement joins TRBV5-8 to TRBJ2-7; TRBD1 matches 7 bases. This specimen was CD8+ T cells from peripheral blood mononuclear cells, taken in the first trimester of pregnancy. The CDR3 DNA is TGTGCCAGCATGCCCCGGGACAGATTCCCCCCGGGGCAGTACTTC. Encoded protein: CASMPRDRFPPGQYF.